A selection of T cell receptor beta chains follows, all from one sample in a study of a mutant IDH1 vaccine in newly diagnosed glioma. The method was immunoSEQ multiplex PCR; TCRdb's version includes in-frame clones alone and lacks a portion of them. The table has roughly 50,000 clones, roughly 80% seen once. Their antigen targets remain unknown. The source material was PBMCs, sampled from a glioma patient whose treatment included an IDH1 peptide vaccine. Every receptor here comes from a man aged 35-49 years with glioma. CDR3s include the opening cysteine and the closing phenylalanine or tryptophan. D genes are given only for firm matches. Rows give clone size only sometimes, using once, few, many, or a class for an expanded clone.

TRBJ2-1,.,.,TRBV9,16,CASSVAGTPRADEQFF,TGTGCCAGCAGCGTAGCGGGGACGCCCCGGGCCGATGAGCAGTTCTTC
TRBJ2-4,.,TRBD2,TRBV4-2,15,CASTSASGLGNIQYF,TGTGCCAGCACCTCGGCTAGCGGATTGGGAAACATTCAGTACTTC
TRBJ2-7,once,TRBD2,TRBV9,15,CASSPSGSGALRQYF,TGTGCCAGCAGCCCGTCTGGAAGCGGGGCCCTTCGGCAGTACTTC
TRBJ1-3,.,.,TRBV6-5,13,CASSSGYRNTIYF,TGTGCCAGCAGTTCTGGTTATAGAAACACCATATATTTT
TRBJ2-7,.,TRBD1,TRBV2,14,CASIRTGGSYEQYF,TGTGCCAGCATACGGACAGGCGGCTCCTACGAGCAGTACTTC
TRBJ1-4,.,TRBD1,TRBV5-1,14,CASSLTGGGEKLFF,TGCGCCAGCAGCCTCACAGGGGGCGGTGAAAAACTGTTTTTT
TRBJ2-7,.,.,TRBV11-2,12,CASSLGGIEQYF,TGTGCCAGCAGCTTAGGCGGGATAGAGCAGTACTTC
TRBJ2-7,once,TRBD1,TRBV5-1,14,CASSLLTGAYEQYF,TGCGCCAGCAGCTTGTTGACAGGGGCCTACGAGCAGTACTTC
TRBJ1-5,once,TRBD1,TRBV19,13,CASSTTGSQPQHF,TGTGCCAGTAGTACGACAGGGAGTCAGCCCCAGCATTTT
TRBJ2-1,once,TRBD2,TRBV5-6,16,CASSWGVSGGTNEQFF,TGTGCCAGCAGCTGGGGCGTCAGCGGGGGGACCAATGAGCAGTTCTTC
TRBJ2-3,.,.,TRBV7-7,13,CASSPLLTDTQYF,TGTGCTAGCAGCCCCCTGCTCACAGATACGCAGTATTTT
TRBJ2-7,.,TRBD2,TRBV6-5,15,CASSRDWTSYNEQYF,TGTGCCAGCAGTCGAGACTGGACTAGCTATAACGAGCAGTACTTC
TRBJ1-2,few,TRBD1,TRBV7-9,15,CASSLVGRGQGGYTF,TGTGCCAGCAGCTTAGTAGGACGAGGACAGGGTGGCTACACCTTC
TRBJ2-1,.,TRBD2,TRBV4-1,17,CASSQVSGLATNNEQFF,TGCGCCAGCAGCCAAGTTTCGGGACTAGCGACGAACAATGAGCAGTTCTTC
TRBJ1-2,.,.,TRBV30,13,CAWNGLGVWGYTF,TGTGCCTGGAACGGCTTGGGGGTATGGGGCTACACCTTC
TRBJ1-1,.,TRBD1,TRBV5-6,15,CASRYDRGRGAEAFF,TGTGCCAGCAGATACGACAGGGGGCGCGGCGCTGAAGCTTTCTTT
TRBJ1-3,.,TRBD1,TRBV5-5,16,CASSYGQGISGNTIYF,TGTGCCAGCAGCTACGGACAGGGGATTTCTGGAAACACCATATATTTT
TRBJ1-5,.,.,TRBV10-3,13,CAISVGSNQPQHF,TGTGCCATCAGTGTGGGCAGCAATCAGCCCCAGCATTTT
TRBJ1-2,.,.,TRBV29-1,13,CSVESWGRYGYTF,TGCAGCGTTGAAAGTTGGGGACGCTATGGCTACACCTTC
TRBJ1-1,.,.,TRBV5-1,11,CASSLGTEAFF,TGCGCCAGCAGCTTGGGGACTGAAGCTTTCTTT
TRBJ1-4,.,.,TRBV5-1,15,CASRFTVSANEKLFF,TGCGCCAGTAGATTTACCGTGTCGGCTAATGAAAAACTGTTTTTT
TRBJ2-3,.,TRBD2,TRBV9,15,CASSARTSGGSTQYF,TGTGCCAGCAGCGCCAGAACTAGCGGGGGGAGCACGCAGTATTTT
TRBJ2-7,.,.,TRBV9,15,CASSVGGLAAYEQYF,TGTGCCAGCAGCGTGGGAGGACTTGCTGCCTACGAGCAGTACTTC
TRBJ1-1,.,.,TRBV7-9,11,CASSLTDEAFF,TGTGCCAGCAGCTTGACAGATGAAGCTTTCTTT
TRBJ1-1,.,.,TRBV10-2,13,CASSEGVNTEAFF,TGCGCCAGCAGTGAGGGGGTGAACACTGAAGCTTTCTTT
TRBJ1-6,.,TRBD1,TRBV28,13,CASTDRVWSPLHF,TGTGCCAGCACAGACAGGGTTTGGTCACCCCTCCACTTT
TRBJ2-2,.,.,TRBV7-9,13,CASSLTNTGELFF,TGTGCCAGCAGCCTTACGAACACCGGGGAGCTGTTTTTT
TRBJ1-4,.,.,TRBV6-5,16,CASSYSRGAANEKLFF,TGTGCCAGCAGTTACTCGAGAGGGGCGGCTAATGAAAAACTGTTTTTT
TRBJ1-2,few,.,TRBV5-1,12,CASRLGQTDYTF,TGCGCCAGCAGGTTGGGACAAACGGACTACACCTTC